The clone carrying this T cell receptor beta chain was counted many times. The data originate from a study of T cells in Graves' hyperthyroidism and ophthalmopathy. V dropped 1 base and J dropped 1 base, with 1 base sitting between them. This CDR3 region has 12 residues. Germline V gene data show CDR1 as LGHDT and CDR2 as YNNKEL (reference sequence). RNA transcripts were the template for amplifying TCR beta CDR3 regions. Carried out on the TCR CDR3, a first-round RT-PCR used the HTBI primer set. MiXCR, run by TCRdb on the multiplex PCR reads, gives a single entry per CDR3 protein. The sample contains approximately 560,000 distinct CDR3 sequences, about a sixth of which appear only once.

The TCR sequence derives from a woman between 25 and 40 years old with Graves' hyperthyroidism. The chain has TRBV3-1 and TRBJ2-5; unclear D gene. The source material was blood. The CDR3 bases are TGTGCCAGCAGCCAAGCCCAAGAGACCCAGTACTTC. Translation gives CASSQAQETQYF.